A single TCR beta chain is shown here with its context. This sample was included in a study of blood T cell repertoires in COVID-19. Study information: COVID-19 samples from acute and convalescent phases originated in the United States, Italy and Spain.

This CDR3 spans 12 amino acids. V lost 1 base and J 6 bases, leaving 4 bases between the germline ends. Germline lookup yields CDR1 LGHDT and CDR2 YNNKEL (reference sequence). As processed by the authors: Scientists estimated how many nucleated cells there were by amplifying reference gene primers. Using immunoSEQ multiplex PCR, the repertoire was profiled, and TCRdb retains in-frame clones only, with some absent. V, J and clone size were drawn from that table, and D and trimming were deduced from the DNA. Of a few hundred thousand clones detected, roughly 90% appear once; the ten largest clones hold 11%.

Sequenced sample: peripheral blood. The V call is TRBV3-1 (or the pseudogene TRBV3-2), the J call TRBJ1-3; D unresolved. This TCR came from a woman aged 25 to 39 with COVID-19, enrolled during active disease. The CDR3: CASSQGENTIYF. CDR3 DNA: TGTGCCAGCAGCCAAGGAGAAAACACCATATATTTT.